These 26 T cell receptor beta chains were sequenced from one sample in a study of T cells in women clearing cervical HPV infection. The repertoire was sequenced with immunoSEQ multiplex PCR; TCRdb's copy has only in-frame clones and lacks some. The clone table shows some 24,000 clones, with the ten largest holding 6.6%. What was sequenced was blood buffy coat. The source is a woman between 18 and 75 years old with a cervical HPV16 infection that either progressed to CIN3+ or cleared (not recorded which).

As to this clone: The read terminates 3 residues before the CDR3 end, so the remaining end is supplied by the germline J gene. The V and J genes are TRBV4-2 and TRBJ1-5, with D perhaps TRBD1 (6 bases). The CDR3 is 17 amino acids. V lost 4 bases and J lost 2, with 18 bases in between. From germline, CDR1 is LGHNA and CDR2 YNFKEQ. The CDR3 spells CASSPQGQFGGNQPQHF. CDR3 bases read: TGTGCCAGCAGCCCCCAAGGACAGTTTGGAGGCAATCAGCCC.

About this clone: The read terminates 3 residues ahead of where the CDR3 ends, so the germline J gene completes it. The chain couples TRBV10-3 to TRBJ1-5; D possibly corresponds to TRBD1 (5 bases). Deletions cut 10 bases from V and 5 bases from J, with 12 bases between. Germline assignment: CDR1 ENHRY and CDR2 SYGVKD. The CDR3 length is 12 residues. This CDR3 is CATATGDQPQHF. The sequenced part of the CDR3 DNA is TGTGCCACCGCGACGGGGGATCAGCCC.

The CDR3 protein is CASSEALLWIRGQGNTIYF. CDR3 DNA (partial): TGTGCCAGCAGTGAAGCGCTTCTGTGGATTAGGGGGCAGGGAAACACC. The V gene is TRBV2, the J gene TRBJ1-3; 7 positions match TRBD1. The sequence runs out 3 residues before the end of the CDR3; the remainder is reconstructed from the germline J gene. CDR3 length equals 19 residues. The V gene's germline CDR1 is SNHLY and CDR2 FYNNEI. Trimming removed 0 bases from V and 4 bases from J; junction bases left unmatched: 15.

The CDR3 bases that were read are TGTGCCAGCAGTGAAGCGCTAACGGGTAATGAAAAA. It translates to CASSEALTGNEK. The full CDR3 sequence reads CASSEALTGNEKLFF. The chain combines TRBV2 with TRBJ1-4; no definite D call. Sequencing ends 3 residues short of the CDR3 end; the germline J gene provides the rest. Germline lookup yields CDR1 SNHLY and CDR2 FYNNEI. The CDR3 runs 15 residues. V dropped 0 bases and J dropped 4 bases, with 9 bases sitting between them.

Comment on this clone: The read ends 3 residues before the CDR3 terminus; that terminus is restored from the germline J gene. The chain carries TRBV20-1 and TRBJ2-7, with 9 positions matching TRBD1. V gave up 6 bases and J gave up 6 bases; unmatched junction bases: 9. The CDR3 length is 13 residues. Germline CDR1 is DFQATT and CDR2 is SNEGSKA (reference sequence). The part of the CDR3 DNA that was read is TGCAGTGCCCCGGGACAGGGAAGGTCCGAG. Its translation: CSAPGQGRSE. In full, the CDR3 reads CSAPGQGRSEQYF.

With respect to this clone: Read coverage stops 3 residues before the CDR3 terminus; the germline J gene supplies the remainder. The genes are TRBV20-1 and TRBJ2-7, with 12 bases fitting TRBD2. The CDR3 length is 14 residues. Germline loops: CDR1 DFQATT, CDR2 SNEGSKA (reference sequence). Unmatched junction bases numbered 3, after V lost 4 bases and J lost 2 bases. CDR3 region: CSAKRTSGAYEQYF. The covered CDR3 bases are TGCAGTGCTAAGAGGACTAGCGGGGCCTACGAG.

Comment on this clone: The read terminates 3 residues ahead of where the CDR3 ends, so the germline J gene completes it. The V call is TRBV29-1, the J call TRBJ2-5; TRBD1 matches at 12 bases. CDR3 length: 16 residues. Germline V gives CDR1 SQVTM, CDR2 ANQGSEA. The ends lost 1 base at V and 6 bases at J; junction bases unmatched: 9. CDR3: CSVEGSGTGGLQTQYF. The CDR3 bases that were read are TGCAGCGTTGAAGGTTCCGGGACAGGGGGCTTGCAGACC.

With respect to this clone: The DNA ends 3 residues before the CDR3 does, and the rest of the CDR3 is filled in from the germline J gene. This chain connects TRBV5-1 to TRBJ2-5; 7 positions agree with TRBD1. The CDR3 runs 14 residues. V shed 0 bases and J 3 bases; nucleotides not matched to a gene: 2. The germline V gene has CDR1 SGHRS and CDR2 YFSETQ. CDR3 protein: CASSLADREETQYF. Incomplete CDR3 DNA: TGCGCCAGCAGCTTGGCCGACAGGGAAGAGACC. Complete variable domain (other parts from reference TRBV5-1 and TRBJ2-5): KAGVTQTPRYLIKTRGQQVTLSCSPISGHRSVSWYQQTPGQGLQFLFEYFSETQRNKGNFPGRFSGRQFSNSRSEMNVSTLELGDSALYLCASSLADREETQYFGPGTRLLVL.

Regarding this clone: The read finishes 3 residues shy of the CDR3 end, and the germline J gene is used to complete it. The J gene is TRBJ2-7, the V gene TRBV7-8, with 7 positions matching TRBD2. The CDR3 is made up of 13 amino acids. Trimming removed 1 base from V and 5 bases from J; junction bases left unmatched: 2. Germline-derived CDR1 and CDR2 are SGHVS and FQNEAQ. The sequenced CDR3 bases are TGTGCCAGCAGCTTAGTGGGGGGGAACGAG. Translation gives CASSLVGGNE. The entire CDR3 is CASSLVGGNEQYF.

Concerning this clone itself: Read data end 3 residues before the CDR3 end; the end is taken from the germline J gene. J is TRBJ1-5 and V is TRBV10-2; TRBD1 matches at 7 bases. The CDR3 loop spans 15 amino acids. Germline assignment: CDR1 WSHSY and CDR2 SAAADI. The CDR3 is CASSAGQLAISPQHF. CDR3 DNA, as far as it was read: TGCGCCAGCAGTGCGGGACAGCTGGCAATCAGCCCC.

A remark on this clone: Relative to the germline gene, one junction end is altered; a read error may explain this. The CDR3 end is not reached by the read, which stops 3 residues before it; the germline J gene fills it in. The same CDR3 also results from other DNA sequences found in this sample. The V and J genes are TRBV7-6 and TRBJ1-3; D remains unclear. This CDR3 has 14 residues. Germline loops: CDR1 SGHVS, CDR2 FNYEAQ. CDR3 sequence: CASSLAVRGNTIYF. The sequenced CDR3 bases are TGTGCCAGCAGCTTAGCCGTTCGGGGAAACACG.

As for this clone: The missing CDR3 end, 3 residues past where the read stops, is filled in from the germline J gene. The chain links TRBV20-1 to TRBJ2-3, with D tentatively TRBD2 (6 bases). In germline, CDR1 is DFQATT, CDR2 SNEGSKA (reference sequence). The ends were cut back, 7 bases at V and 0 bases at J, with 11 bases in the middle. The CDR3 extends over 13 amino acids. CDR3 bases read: TGCAGTGTGGGGACTGTCAGCACAGATACG. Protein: CSVGTVSTDT. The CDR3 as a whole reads CSVGTVSTDTQYF.

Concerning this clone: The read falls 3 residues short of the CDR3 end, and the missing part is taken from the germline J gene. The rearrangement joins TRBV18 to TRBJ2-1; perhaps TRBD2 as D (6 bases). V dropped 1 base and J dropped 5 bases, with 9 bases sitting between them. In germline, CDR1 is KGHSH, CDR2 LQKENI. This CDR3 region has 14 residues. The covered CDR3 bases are TGTGCCAGCTCACCACTCGGGACTGACAATGAG. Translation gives CASSPLGTDNE. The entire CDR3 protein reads CASSPLGTDNEQFF.

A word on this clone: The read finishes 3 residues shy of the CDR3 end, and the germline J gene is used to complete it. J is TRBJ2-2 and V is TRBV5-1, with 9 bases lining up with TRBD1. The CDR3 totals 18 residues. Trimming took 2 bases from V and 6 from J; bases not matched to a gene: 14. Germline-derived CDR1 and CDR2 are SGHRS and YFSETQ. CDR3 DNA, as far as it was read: TGCGCCAGCAGCTTTACAGGGGGCACTGGAGGACCGTCCGGGGAG. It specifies CASSFTGGTGGPSGE. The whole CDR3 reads CASSFTGGTGGPSGELFF.

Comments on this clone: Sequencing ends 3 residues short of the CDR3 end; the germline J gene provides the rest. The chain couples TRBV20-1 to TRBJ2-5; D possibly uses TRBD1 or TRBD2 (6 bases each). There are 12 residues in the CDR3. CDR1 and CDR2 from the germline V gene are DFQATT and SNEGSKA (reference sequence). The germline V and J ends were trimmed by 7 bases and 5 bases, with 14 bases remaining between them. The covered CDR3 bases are TGCAGTGTTATCACAGGGAGGGAGACC. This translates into CSVITGRET. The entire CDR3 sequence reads CSVITGRETQYF.

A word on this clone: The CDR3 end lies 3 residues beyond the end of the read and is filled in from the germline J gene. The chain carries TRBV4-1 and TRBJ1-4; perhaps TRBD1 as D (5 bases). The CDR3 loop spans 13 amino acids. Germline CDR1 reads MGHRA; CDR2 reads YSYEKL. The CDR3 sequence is CASSQVREGKLFF. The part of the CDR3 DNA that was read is TGCGCCAGCAGCCAAGTACGCGAGGGGAAA.

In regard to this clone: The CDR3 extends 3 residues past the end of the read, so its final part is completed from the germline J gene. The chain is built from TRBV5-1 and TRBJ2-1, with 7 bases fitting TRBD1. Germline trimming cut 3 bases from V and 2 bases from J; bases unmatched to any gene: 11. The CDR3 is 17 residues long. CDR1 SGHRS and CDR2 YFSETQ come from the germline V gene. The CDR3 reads CASSWPPKTGPYNEQFF. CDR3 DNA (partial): TGCGCCAGCAGCTGGCCCCCGAAGACAGGGCCCTACAATGAG.

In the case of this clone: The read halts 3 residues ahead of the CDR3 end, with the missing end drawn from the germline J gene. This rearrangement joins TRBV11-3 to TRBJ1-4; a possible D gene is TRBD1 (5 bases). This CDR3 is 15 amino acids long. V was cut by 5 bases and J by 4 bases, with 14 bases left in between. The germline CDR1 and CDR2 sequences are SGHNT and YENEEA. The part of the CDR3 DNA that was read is TGTGCCAGCAGCCTCTTGCGGGGGAGTAATGAAAAA. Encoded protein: CASSLLRGSNEK. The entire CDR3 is CASSLLRGSNEKLFF.

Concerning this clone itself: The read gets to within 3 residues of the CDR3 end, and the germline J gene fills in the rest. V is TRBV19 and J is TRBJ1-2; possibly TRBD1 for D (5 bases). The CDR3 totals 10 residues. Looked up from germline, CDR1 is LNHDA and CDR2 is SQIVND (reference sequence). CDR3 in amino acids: CASEGDTYTF. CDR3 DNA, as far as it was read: TGTGCCAGCGAAGGGGATACC.

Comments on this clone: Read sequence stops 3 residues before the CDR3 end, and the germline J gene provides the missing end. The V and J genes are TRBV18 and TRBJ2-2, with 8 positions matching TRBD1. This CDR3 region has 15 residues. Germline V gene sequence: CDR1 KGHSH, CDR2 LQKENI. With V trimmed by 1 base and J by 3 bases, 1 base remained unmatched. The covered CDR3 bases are TGTGCCAGCTCACCACTACAGGGGGACACCGGGGAG. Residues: CASSPLQGDTGE. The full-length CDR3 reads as CASSPLQGDTGELFF.

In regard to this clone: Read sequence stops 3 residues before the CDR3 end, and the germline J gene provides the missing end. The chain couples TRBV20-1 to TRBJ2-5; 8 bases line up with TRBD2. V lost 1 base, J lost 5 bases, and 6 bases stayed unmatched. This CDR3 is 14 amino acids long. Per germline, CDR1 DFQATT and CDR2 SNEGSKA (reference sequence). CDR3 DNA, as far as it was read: TGCAGTGCTAGAGTTGGAGCGGGAGCGGAGACC. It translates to CSARVGAGAET. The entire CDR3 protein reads CSARVGAGAETQYF.

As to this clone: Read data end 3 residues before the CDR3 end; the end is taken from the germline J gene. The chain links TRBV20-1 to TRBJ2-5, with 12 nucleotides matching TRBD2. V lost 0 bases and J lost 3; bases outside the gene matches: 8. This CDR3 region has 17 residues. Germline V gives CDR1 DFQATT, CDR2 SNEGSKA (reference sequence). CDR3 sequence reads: CSARDPLAGGLEETQYF. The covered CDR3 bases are TGCAGTGCTAGAGATCCACTAGCGGGAGGCTTGGAAGAGACC.

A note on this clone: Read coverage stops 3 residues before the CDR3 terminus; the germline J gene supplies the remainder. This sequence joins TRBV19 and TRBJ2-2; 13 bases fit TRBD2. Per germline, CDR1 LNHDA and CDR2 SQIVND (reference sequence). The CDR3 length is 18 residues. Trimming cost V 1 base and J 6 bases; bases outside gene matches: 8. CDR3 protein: CASSIGLAGGIVAGELFF. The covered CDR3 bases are TGTGCCAGTAGTATAGGACTAGCGGGAGGCATCGTCGCCGGGGAG. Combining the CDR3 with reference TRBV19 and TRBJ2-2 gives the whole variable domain DGGITQSPKYLFRKEGQNVTLSCEQNLNHDAMYWYRQDPGQGLRLIYYSQIVNDFQKGDIAEGYSVSREKKESFPLTVTSAQKNPTAFYLCASSIGLAGGIVAGELFFGEGSRLTVL.

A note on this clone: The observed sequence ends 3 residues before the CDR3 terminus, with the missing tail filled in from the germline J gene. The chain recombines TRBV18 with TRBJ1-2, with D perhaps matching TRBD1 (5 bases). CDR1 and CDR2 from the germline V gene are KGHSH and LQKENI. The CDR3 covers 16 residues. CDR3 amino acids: CASSLQDQRGTDTYTF. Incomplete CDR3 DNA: TGTGCCAGCTCCCTCCAGGATCAGCGGGGCACAGATACC.

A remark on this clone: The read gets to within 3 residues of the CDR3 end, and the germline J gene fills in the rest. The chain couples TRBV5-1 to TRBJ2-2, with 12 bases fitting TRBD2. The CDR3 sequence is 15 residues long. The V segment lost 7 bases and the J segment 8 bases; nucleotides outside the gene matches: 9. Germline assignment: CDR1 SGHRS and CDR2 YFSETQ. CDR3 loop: CASAGTSGLSGELFF. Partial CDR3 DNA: TGCGCCAGCGCCGGGACTAGCGGGTTGTCAGGGGAG.

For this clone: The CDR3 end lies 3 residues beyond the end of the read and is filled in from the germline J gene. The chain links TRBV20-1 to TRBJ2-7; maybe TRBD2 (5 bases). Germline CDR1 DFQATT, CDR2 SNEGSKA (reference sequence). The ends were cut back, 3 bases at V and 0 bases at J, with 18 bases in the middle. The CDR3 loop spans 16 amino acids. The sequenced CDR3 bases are TGCAGTGCTAGTTTTATTCGGGCGGGTTACTCCTACGAG. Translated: CSASFIRAGYSYE. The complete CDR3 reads CSASFIRAGYSYEQYF.